In its sample, the clone carrying this T cell receptor (beta chain) was seen a few times. This sample is part of a study of naive and memory T cell subsets. Two oligonucleotides, mixed equimolar, formed the beta constant-region primer covering TRBC1 and TRBC2. MiXCR, run by TCRdb on the UMI-ligation and nested PCR reads, gives a single entry per CDR3 protein. The data hold 130,000 to 150,000 distinct CDR3 sequences, with around 15% observed a single time. V lost 5 bases to trimming and J lost 0 bases, with 10 bases between them. The CDR3 covers 14 residues. CDR1 and CDR2 from the germline V gene are SGHTA and FQGNSA. CD4+ T cell IFNgamma after overnight CMV lysate exposure gave donor CMV status.

The receptor was derived from a human donor in good health. This rearrangement joins TRBV7-2 to TRBJ2-5, with a tentative D call TRBD1 (5 bases). Specimen: naive CD4+ T cells from blood. CDR3 region: CASSLTVYQETQYF. The CDR3 nucleotides read TGTGCCAGCAGCCTGACAGTGTACCAAGAGACCCAGTACTTC.